This T cell receptor beta chain derives from a study of low-dose radiotherapy and immunotherapy resistance in tumors. Study summary: Every six weeks patients received intravenous ipilimumab 1 mg/kg, and every two weeks they received intravenous nivolumab 240 mg.

A note on this clonotype: The conserved phenylalanine or tryptophan normally closing the CDR3 is absent here, so this likely arose from a read error.

The time point denotes: after trial treatment. Documented treatment: LDRT plus nivolumab, ipilimumab, low-dose cyclophosphamide and aspirin (RACIN trial). This CDR3 is 13 amino acids long. Deletions cut 1 base from V and 3 bases from J, with 7 bases between. Germline CDR1 and CDR2: GTSNPN and SVGIG (reference sequence). TRAV- and TRBV-specific primers, spanning alpha and beta chains, primed first-strand cDNA. PCR amplification of the TCRs was performed with Phusion for 20 PCR cycles, and it relied on a constant-region primer together with a V-primer adapter. Each CDR3 protein is one row after TCRdb ran MiXCR on the reads. Of under 90,000 distinct CDR3 sequences listed, less than 20% were seen once; the top ten hold approximately 1.5%.

This sequence originates from a male donor with prostate cancer. The chain joins TRBV30 to TRBJ1-5; no reliable D call. This specimen consisted of PBMCs, obtained after low-dose radiotherapy plus immunotherapy. CDR3 sequence (DNA): TGTGCCTGGAGTGCGGGATTCAATCAGCCCCAGCATCTT. Translated, it gives CAWSAGFNQPQHL.